Listed below are T cell receptor beta chains from one sample, sequenced in a study of shared clonotypes between healthy human individuals. Some clones are missing from TCRdb's copy, which holds only in-frame ones; the method was immunoSEQ multiplex PCR. The table lists 2 million to 2.5 million clones, roughly 93% of them singletons, with more than 0.35% in the top ten. The sequenced material came from naive CD4+ T cells from PBMCs. Source of these receptors: a man aged 18 to 29 in good health. Some clones in this sample may be carry-over from other donors' samples. CDR3s include the opening cysteine and the closing phenylalanine or tryptophan.

>TRBJ2-5|TRBV5-4
CASSWTGAEETQYF
>TRBJ1-5|TRBV19
CATRVGNQPQHF
>TRBJ1-2|TRBV29-1
CSASPGTASSGYTF
>TRBJ2-1|TRBV28
CASSRVEGRSYNEQFF
>TRBJ2-7|TRBV30
CAWRGPPGEQYF
>TRBJ1-2|TRBV18
CASSESSWGGYTF
>TRBJ1-2|TRBV28
CASSLLGTSNYGYTF
>TRBJ2-5|TRBV29-1
CSVEDPPGGETQYF
>TRBJ2-7|TRBV10-3
CAIGNNEQYF
>TRBJ2-5|TRBV6-5
CASSPGAYQETQYF
>TRBJ2-2|TRBV10-3
CAIKGGRDTGELFF
>TRBJ2-1|TRBV11-3
CASSRVSGRTYNEQFF
>TRBJ1-1|TRBV19
CASSISRVNTEAFF
>TRBJ2-5|TRBV7-2
CASKLNRAEETQYF
>TRBJ1-1|TRBV5-1
CASSLTANTEAFF
>TRBJ1-5|TRBV28
CASSLDSNQPQHF
>TRBJ2-3|TRBV11-3
CASSLGPGVGTPDTQYF
>TRBJ2-7|TRBV10-3
CAISDEMGKSYEQYF
>TRBJ1-1|TRBV5-6
CASQQAGQGVLGTEAFF
>TRBJ1-3|TRBV30
CAWSSSGNTIYF
>TRBJ1-2|TRBV7-6
CASSLGGVDYGYTF
>TRBJ1-1|TRBV5-1
CASSQRESNTEAFF
>TRBJ2-6|TRBV6-4
CASSDSSPYIWANVLTF
>TRBJ1-1|TRBV7-9
CASSLYLGTGQRTEAFF
>TRBJ2-1|TRBV6-1
CASSTSGSIDEQFF
>TRBJ1-4|TRBV6-1
CASSSGVLGKLFF
>TRBJ2-6|TRBV30
CAWSVILAGSGANVLTF
>TRBJ2-2|TRBV5-1
CASSLRTEAGELFF
>TRBJ2-5|TRBV2
CASKSGSSQETQYF
>TRBJ2-7|TRBV9
CASSVAHSYEQYF
>TRBJ1-1|TRBV30
CAWSSPSRGAF
>TRBJ2-4|TRBV7-8
CASSLVAGFDIQYF
>TRBJ2-2|TRBV5-1
CASSPQGGGTGELFF
>TRBJ2-2|TRBV6-4
CASSDRGVPNTGELFF
>TRBJ2-2|TRBV10-3
CAISASRSSNTGELFF
>TRBJ1-2|TRBV10-3
CAISPMRGENYGYTF
>TRBJ1-1|TRBV30
CAWNPGFDTEAFF
>.|TRBV2
CASSEGVAATYEQYF
>TRBJ2-2|TRBV6-1
CASSEGQGGRELFF
>TRBJ2-1|TRBV11-2
CASSLPGLAYNEQFF
>TRBJ2-5|TRBV29-1
CSVLTGGRGETQYF
>TRBJ2-7|TRBV14
CASSQGRGIGYEQYF
>TRBJ2-7|TRBV7-3
CASSRTGHFSYEQYF
>TRBJ1-1|TRBV5-8
CASSPRTGETEAFF
>TRBJ2-3|TRBV18
CASSPPGTDTQYF
>TRBJ2-7|TRBV18
CASSPRQDGLGEQYF
>TRBJ2-7|TRBV29-1
CSVEGGPLAGGTYEQYF
>TRBJ2-3|TRBV28
CARFQGLATDTQYF
>TRBJ2-3|TRBV7-6
CASSWSGRGTDTQYF
>TRBJ2-3|TRBV19
CASGGRGRDTQYF
>TRBJ1-2|TRBV5-1
CASRGNNYGYTF
>TRBJ1-3|TRBV6-1
CASSEAWPYSGNTIYF
>TRBJ2-7|TRBV6-5
CASTSTDPYEQYF
>TRBJ2-7|TRBV7-9
CASSSFAAGSSYEQYF
>TRBJ2-7|TRBV5-6
CASSFMAGLSSYEQYF
>TRBJ2-5|TRBV4-1
CASSPLAWGTQETQYF
>TRBJ2-1|TRBV5-1
CASSSLSPERLYEQFF